This T cell receptor (beta chain) was captured in a study of cytomegalovirus exposure and HLA in healthy donors. Per the germline V gene, CDR1 is LNHNV and CDR2 is YYDKDF (reference sequence). This CDR3 is built from 16 residues. V was clipped by 0 bases and J by 7 bases, with 16 bases between them. Researchers ran the PCR with 60 Vbeta and 13 Jbeta primers. Some clones are missing from TCRdb's copy, which holds only in-frame ones; the method was immunoSEQ multiplex PCR. The table includes some 130,000 clones, approximately 85% detected once. This rearrangement joins TRBV15 to TRBJ2-1, with D possibly being TRBD2 (6 bases). The origin of this receptor is a boy aged 5-17 years in good health and CMV-seronegative. The sequencing input was PBMCs. In DNA form, the CDR3 reads TGTGCCACCAGCAGAGATTCCGGAGGGAGTAGGAATGAGCAGTTCTTC. Its translation is CATSRDSGGSRNEQFF.